Following are 27 T cell receptor beta chains from one sample sequenced in a study of shared clonotypes between healthy human individuals. Clones were sequenced by immunoSEQ multiplex PCR, and TCRdb holds only the in-frame ones, with some missing. The table lists approximately 840,000 clones, just over 95% of them singletons. Naivety among CD8 cells was defined by CD45RO negativity and positive CCR7 selection, thereby excluding terminally differentiated effector memory CD45RA+ cells. Sequenced input: naive CD8+ T cells sorted from blood. These receptor sequences come from a man aged 25-45 years in good health.

This chain connects TRBV28 to TRBJ2-5; D unresolved. This CDR3 is 13 amino acids long. V lost 4 bases and J lost 5, with 11 bases in between. Germline CDR1 MDHEN, CDR2 SYDVKM. The CDR3 protein is CASSSHLWETQYF. The CDR3 nucleotides read TGTGCCAGCAGTTCCCATTTGTGGGAGACCCAGTACTTC.

The gene calls are TRBV7-9 and TRBJ2-7; a possible D gene is TRBD1 (6 bases). Germline CDR1 reads SEHNR; CDR2 reads FQNEAQ (reference sequence). This CDR3 contains 13 residues. V was trimmed by 6 bases and J by 2 bases, leaving 11 bases between them. This CDR3 is CASSVQGTYEQYF. The CDR3 bases are TGTGCCAGCAGTGTGCAGGGGACCTACGAGCAGTACTTC.

V is TRBV5-1 and J is TRBJ1-1; 12 bases align to TRBD1. The germline V gene has CDR1 SGHRS and CDR2 YFSETQ. With 4 bases clipped from V and 5 bases from J, the junction kept 9 bases outside the gene matches. The CDR3 consists of 16 residues. CDR3 coding DNA: TGCGCCAGCAGCCCCGGGACAGGGGGCGCGGGGACTGAAGCTTTCTTT. Its protein product is CASSPGTGGAGTEAFF.

The V gene is TRBV19, the J gene TRBJ2-7, with 11 bases lining up with TRBD2. The trim removed 3 bases at V and 0 bases at J, leaving 1 base unmatched. Germline CDR1 and CDR2: LNHDA and SQIVND (reference sequence). The CDR3 runs 15 residues. The CDR3 bases are TGTGCCAGTAGTATGACTAGCGGGGTCTCCTACGAGCAGTACTTC. This codes for CASSMTSGVSYEQYF.

This chain connects TRBV7-6 to TRBJ1-1, with TRBD1 as a possible D gene (6 bases). CDR1 and CDR2 from the germline V gene are SGHVS and FNYEAQ. Between the trimmed V and J ends, which lost 4 bases and 6 bases, there was a span of 15 bases. The CDR3 sequence is 14 residues long. The CDR3 region has the DNA TGTGCCAGCAGCTCAAGTAACAGGGACTCTGAAGCTTTCTTT. Translating gives CASSSSNRDSEAFF.

The genes are TRBV15 and TRBJ2-1; TRBD2 matches 15 bases. CDR3 length: 17 amino acids. The germline gives CDR1 LNHNV, CDR2 YYDKDF (reference sequence). V was clipped by 3 bases and J by 6 bases; unmatched bases: 6. The CDR3 reads CATSSLGTSGRSNEQFF. The CDR3 nucleotides are TGTGCCACCAGCAGTCTTGGGACTAGCGGGAGGAGCAATGAGCAGTTCTTC.

About this clone: Other DNA sequences in the same sample also yield this CDR3. The chain uses TRBV19 and TRBJ2-7, with D possibly TRBD1 on 5 matching bases. The V gene's germline CDR1 is LNHDA and CDR2 SQIVND (reference sequence). V shed 5 bases and J shed 2 bases, with 7 bases lying between them. CDR3 size: 12 residues. CDR3 residues: CASSSDTYEQYF. The CDR3 DNA reads TGTGCCAGTAGTTCGGACACCTACGAGCAGTACTTC.

This rearrangement joins TRBV11-2 to TRBJ1-1, with D maybe TRBD1 (5 bases). CDR3 length: 15 amino acids. CDR1 and CDR2 from the germline V gene are SGHAT and FQNNGV. V was shortened by 1 base and J by 4 bases, with 13 bases between the two germline ends. The CDR3 reads CASSLGGQGVTEAFF. CDR3 nucleotides: TGTGCCAGCAGCTTAGGAGGGCAGGGTGTCACTGAAGCTTTCTTT.

For the CDR3, the DNA is TGCGCCAGCAGCCAATCAGGAGGCGGCGGGACGATACTCACAGATACGCAGTATTTT. The encoded protein is CASSQSGGGGTILTDTQYF. The chain uses TRBV4-1 and TRBJ2-3, with D perhaps matching TRBD2 (6 bases). The germline V and J ends were trimmed by 2 bases and 2 bases, with 23 bases remaining between them. CDR1 is MGHRA, CDR2 YSYEKL, per germline. This CDR3 is 19 amino acids long.

In regard to this clone: This specimen includes other DNA sequences encoding the same CDR3. V is TRBV29-1 and J is TRBJ1-1; D ambiguous. V lost 6 bases and J lost 1, with 6 bases in between. The CDR3 extends over 11 amino acids. In germline, CDR1 is SQVTM, CDR2 ANQGSEA. The CDR3 DNA reads TGCAGCGTGCGGACGAACACTGAAGCTTTCTTT. Its protein product is CSVRTNTEAFF. Variable domain in full (rest from reference TRBV29-1 and TRBJ1-1): SAVISQKPSRDICQRGTSLTIQCQVDSQVTMMFWYRQQPGQSLTLIATANQGSEATYESGFVIDKFPISRPNLTFSTLTVSNMSPEDSSIYLCSVRTNTEAFFGQGTRLTVV.

The genes are TRBV25-1 and TRBJ1-1; no clear D. Germline CDR1 is MGHDK and CDR2 is SYGVNS. Trimming cost V 0 bases and J 0 bases, with 11 bases left between them. The CDR3 loop spans 16 amino acids. The CDR3 DNA follows: TGTGCCAGCAGTGAATATGAGGGCAGTCTGAACACTGAAGCTTTCTTT. It codes for CASSEYEGSLNTEAFF.

This chain connects TRBV27 to TRBJ2-1, with D uncertain. In germline, CDR1 is MNHEY, CDR2 SMNVEV (reference sequence). The CDR3 runs to 15 residues. The V gene lost 2 bases and the J gene lost 0 bases, with 8 bases spanning the gap. CDR3 in DNA: TGTGCCAGCAGTTTAAATGGAGTCTCCTACAATGAGCAGTTCTTC. Translation: CASSLNGVSYNEQFF.

V usage is TRBV27 and J usage is TRBJ1-1, with a tentative D call TRBD1 (6 bases). Trimming took off 5 bases at V and 6 bases at J, with 13 bases between the two ends. Germline loops: CDR1 MNHEY, CDR2 SMNVEV (reference sequence). The CDR3 covers 13 residues. The CDR3 DNA reads as TGTGCCAGCAGTCTGCAGGGGAGTGCTGAAGCTTTCTTT. It encodes CASSLQGSAEAFF.

The chain joins TRBV29-1 to TRBJ2-7; the match to TRBD2 covers 8 bases. The ends lost 5 bases at V and 3 bases at J; junction bases unmatched: 9. This CDR3 spans 14 amino acids. Germline-derived CDR1 and CDR2 are SQVTM and ANQGSEA. The CDR3 sequence is CSVQGGGLGYEQYF. Written as DNA, the CDR3 is TGCAGCGTTCAGGGAGGGGGACTAGGCTACGAGCAGTACTTC.

J is TRBJ2-5 and V is TRBV14; D gene uncertain. Germline V gene sequence: CDR1 SGHDN, CDR2 FVKESK. This CDR3 is 12 amino acids long. The ends were cut back, 0 bases at V and 5 bases at J, with 4 bases in the middle. CDR3 sequence: CASSQEWETQYF. In DNA form, the CDR3 reads TGTGCCAGCAGCCAAGAGTGGGAGACCCAGTACTTC.

The rearrangement uses TRBV27 and TRBJ2-7; D unclear. From germline, CDR1 is MNHEY and CDR2 SMNVEV (reference sequence). The V end lost 0 bases, the J end lost 0 bases, and 6 bases lay between the germline ends. The CDR3 has 14 amino acids. The CDR3, as DNA: TGTGCCAGCAGTTTATCCCTTAGCTCCTACGAGCAGTACTTC. Protein sequence: CASSLSLSSYEQYF.

The chain carries TRBV5-5 and TRBJ2-7; 8 nucleotides agree with TRBD1. This CDR3 is 15 amino acids long. The V segment lost 6 bases and the J segment 6 bases; nucleotides outside the gene matches: 14. Looked up from germline, CDR1 is SGHKS and CDR2 is YYEKEE (reference sequence). The CDR3 protein is CASTPLLTGDPEQYF. The CDR3 coding sequence is TGTGCCAGCACACCGTTATTGACAGGGGATCCCGAGCAGTACTTC.

The sample holds one count of this clone. The chain carries TRBV5-4 and TRBJ2-1, with D hard to call. Per germline, CDR1 SGHNT and CDR2 YYREEE (reference sequence). Trimming removed 4 bases at V and 3 bases at J, with 8 bases between. This CDR3 is built from 13 residues. Written as DNA, the CDR3 is TGTGCCAGCAGCCTGGAGCGCTACAATGAGCAGTTCTTC. It yields the protein CASSLERYNEQFF.

V and J are TRBV6-1 and TRBJ1-2, with 10 bases fitting TRBD1. Germline V gene data show CDR1 as MNHNS and CDR2 as SASEGT. The CDR3 has 14 amino acids. After removal of 6 bases from V and 0 bases from J, the junction contained 1 base not matched to a gene. The CDR3 spells CASRGQGANYGYTF. CDR3 coding DNA: TGTGCCAGCAGAGGACAGGGGGCTAACTATGGCTACACCTTC.

The chain joins TRBV7-2 to TRBJ2-5; D is uncertain. From germline, CDR1 is SGHTA and CDR2 FQGNSA. Trimming shortened V by 2 bases and J by 5 bases, and 15 bases separated the two germline ends. This CDR3 has 15 amino acids. The CDR3 DNA follows: TGTGCCAGCAGCTTACTGTCGCGGCATGGGGAGACCCAGTACTTC. Translated, it gives CASSLLSRHGETQYF. The full variable domain, rest sourced from reference TRBV7-2 and TRBJ2-5, is GAGVSQSPSNKVTEKGKDVELRCDPISGHTALYWYRQSLGQGLEFLIYFQGNSAPDKSGLPSDRFSAERTGGSVSTLTIQRTQQEDSAVYLCASSLLSRHGETQYFGPGTRLLVL.

V gene TRBV28 combines with J gene TRBJ2-7; weak D call: TRBD1 (5 bases). The germline gives CDR1 MDHEN, CDR2 SYDVKM. V dropped 3 bases and J dropped 0 bases, with 15 bases sitting between them. The CDR3 has 16 residues. The DNA of the CDR3 is TGTGCCAGCAGTTTTGACCAGACAGCCGCCTCCTACGAGCAGTACTTC. This translates into CASSFDQTAASYEQYF. The variable domain in full, completed from reference TRBV28 and TRBJ2-7, reads DVKVTQSSRYLVKRTGEKVFLECVQDMDHENMFWYRQDPGLGLRLIYFSYDVKMKEKGDIPEGYSVSREKKERFSLILESASTNQTSMYLCASSFDQTAASYEQYFGPGTRLTVT.

The chain links TRBV5-6 to TRBJ1-4; 7 positions match TRBD1. The junction had 8 bases not matched to a gene; V was cut back by 4 bases and J by 8 bases. CDR1 and CDR2 (germline): SGHDT, YYEEEE. The CDR3 has 14 amino acids. CDR3 DNA: TGTGCCAGCAGCCTAGGGGGCGTAGGGGAAAAACTGTTTTTT. It codes for CASSLGGVGEKLFF. Combining the CDR3 with reference TRBV5-6 and TRBJ1-4 gives the whole variable domain DAGVTQSPTHLIKTRGQQVTLRCSPKSGHDTVSWYQQALGQGPQFIFQYYEEEERQRGNFPDRFSGHQFPNYSSELNVNALLLGDSALYLCASSLGGVGEKLFFGSGTQLSVL.

The J gene is TRBJ2-1, the V gene TRBV7-6; 8 nucleotides align to TRBD2. J was trimmed by 7 bases and V by 5 bases; bases with no gene match: 13. CDR3 size: 16 residues. Per the germline V gene, CDR1 is SGHVS and CDR2 is FNYEAQ. Here the CDR3 reads CASSNRAGESENEQFF. DNA for the CDR3: TGTGCCAGCAGCAATAGAGCGGGAGAGTCGGAAAATGAGCAGTTCTTC.

The V and J genes are TRBV28 and TRBJ1-5, with D unresolved. This CDR3 region has 15 residues. CDR1 is MDHEN and CDR2 is SYDVKM in the germline V gene. V was trimmed by 5 bases and J by 4 bases, leaving 15 bases between them. CDR3 DNA sequence: TGTGCCAGCAGTGGATCTACGGCGGAAAATCAGCCCCAGCATTTT. Its translation: CASSGSTAENQPQHF.

The chain has TRBV19 and TRBJ1-1; 7 positions match TRBD1. Germline-derived CDR1 and CDR2 are LNHDA and SQIVND (reference sequence). The CDR3 runs to 14 residues. Germline trimming cut 3 bases from V and 7 bases from J; bases unmatched to any gene: 8. The CDR3 here is CASSISGTEYEAFF. CDR3 coding DNA: TGTGCCAGTAGTATTTCCGGGACAGAATATGAAGCTTTCTTT.

This clone showed up just once. V usage is TRBV27 and J usage is TRBJ2-7; 8 bases fit TRBD1. This CDR3 has 15 residues. Germline CDR1 and CDR2: MNHEY and SMNVEV (reference sequence). Trimming cost V 7 bases and J 1 base; bases outside gene matches: 9. The CDR3 reads CASINTGTGSYEQYF. CDR3 bases: TGTGCCAGCATCAACACCGGGACAGGTTCCTACGAGCAGTACTTC.

The rearrangement links TRBV27 to TRBJ2-7; D perhaps matches TRBD2 (5 bases). The length of the CDR3 is 16 residues. Between the trimmed V and J ends, which lost 2 bases and 2 bases, there was a span of 16 bases. Germline CDR1 and CDR2: MNHEY and SMNVEV (reference sequence). In nucleotides, the CDR3 is TGTGCCAGCAGTTTAACCGTAGGAGGTGTAACCTACGAGCAGTACTTC. Amino acid sequence: CASSLTVGGVTYEQYF.